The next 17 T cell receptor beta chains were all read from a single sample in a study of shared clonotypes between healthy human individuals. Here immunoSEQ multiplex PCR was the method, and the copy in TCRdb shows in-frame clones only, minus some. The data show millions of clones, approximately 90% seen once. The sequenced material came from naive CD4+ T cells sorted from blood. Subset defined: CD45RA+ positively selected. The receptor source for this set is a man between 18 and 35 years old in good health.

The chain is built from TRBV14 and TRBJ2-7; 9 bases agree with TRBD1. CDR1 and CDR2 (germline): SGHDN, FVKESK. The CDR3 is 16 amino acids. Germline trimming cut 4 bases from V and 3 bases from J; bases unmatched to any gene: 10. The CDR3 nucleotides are TGTGCCAGCAGCCCTCCGGGACAGGGTCAAAACTACGAGCAGTACTTC. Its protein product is CASSPPGQGQNYEQYF.

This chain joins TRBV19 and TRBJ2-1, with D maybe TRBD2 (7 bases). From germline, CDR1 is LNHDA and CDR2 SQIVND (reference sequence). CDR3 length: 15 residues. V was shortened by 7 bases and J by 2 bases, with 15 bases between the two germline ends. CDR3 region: CASKGGAITYNEQFF. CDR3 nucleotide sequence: TGTGCCAGTAAAGGGGGGGCCATAACCTACAATGAGCAGTTCTTC.

Here the CDR3 DNA reads TGTGCCAGCAGCTTAGGGCCAGTTAGCACAGATACGCAGTATTTT. Translated: CASSLGPVSTDTQYF. The V call is TRBV11-3, the J call TRBJ2-3; D is ambiguous. The CDR3 runs to 15 residues. V dropped 1 base and J dropped 0 bases, with 8 bases sitting between them. CDR1 and CDR2 (germline): SGHNT, YENEEA.

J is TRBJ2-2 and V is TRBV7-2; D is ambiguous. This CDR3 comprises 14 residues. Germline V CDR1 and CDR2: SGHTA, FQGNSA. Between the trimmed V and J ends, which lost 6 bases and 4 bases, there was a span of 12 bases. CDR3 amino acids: CASRLDGSTGELFF. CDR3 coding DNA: TGTGCCAGCAGGCTGGACGGAAGCACCGGGGAGCTGTTTTTT.

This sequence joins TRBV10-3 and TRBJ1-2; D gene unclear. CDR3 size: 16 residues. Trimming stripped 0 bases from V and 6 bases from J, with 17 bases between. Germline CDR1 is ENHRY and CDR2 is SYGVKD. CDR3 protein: CAISESRVLGINGYTF. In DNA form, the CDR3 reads TGTGCCATCAGTGAGTCTCGGGTTTTGGGGATTAATGGCTACACCTTC.

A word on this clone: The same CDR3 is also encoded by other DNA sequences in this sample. The CDR3 loop reads CASSRTVNTEAFF. CDR3 nucleotides: TGTGCCAGCTCACGGACGGTGAACACTGAAGCTTTCTTT. V and J are TRBV18 and TRBJ1-1; D not certain. V dropped 4 bases and J dropped 0 bases, with 6 bases sitting between them. CDR3 length equals 13 residues. CDR1 is KGHSH, CDR2 LQKENI, per germline.

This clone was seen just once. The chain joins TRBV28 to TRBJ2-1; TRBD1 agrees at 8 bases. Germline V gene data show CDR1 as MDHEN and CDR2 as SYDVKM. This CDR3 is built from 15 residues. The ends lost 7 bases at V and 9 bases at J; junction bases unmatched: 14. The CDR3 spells CASKTGTGLGGEQFF. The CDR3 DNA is TGTGCCAGCAAAACCGGGACAGGCCTCGGGGGTGAGCAGTTCTTC. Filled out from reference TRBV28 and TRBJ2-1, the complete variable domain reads DVKVTQSSRYLVKRTGEKVFLECVQDMDHENMFWYRQDPGLGLRLIYFSYDVKMKEKGDIPEGYSVSREKKERFSLILESASTNQTSMYLCASKTGTGLGGEQFFGPGTRLTVL.

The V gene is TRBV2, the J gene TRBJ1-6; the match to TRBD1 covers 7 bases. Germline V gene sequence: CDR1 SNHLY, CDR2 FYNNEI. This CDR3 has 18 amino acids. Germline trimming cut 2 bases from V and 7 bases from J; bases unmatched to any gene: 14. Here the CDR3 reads CASSEKGLSGTVNSPLHF. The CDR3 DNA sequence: TGTGCCAGCAGTGAAAAAGGTTTATCCGGGACAGTCAATTCACCCCTCCACTTT.

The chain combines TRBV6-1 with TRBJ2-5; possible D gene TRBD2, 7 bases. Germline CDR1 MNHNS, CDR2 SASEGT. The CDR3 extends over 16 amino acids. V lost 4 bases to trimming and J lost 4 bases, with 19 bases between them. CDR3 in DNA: TGTGCCAGCAGTGGGCACGGTTCGGGGGGCGGAGAGACCCAGTACTTC. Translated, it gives CASSGHGSGGGETQYF.

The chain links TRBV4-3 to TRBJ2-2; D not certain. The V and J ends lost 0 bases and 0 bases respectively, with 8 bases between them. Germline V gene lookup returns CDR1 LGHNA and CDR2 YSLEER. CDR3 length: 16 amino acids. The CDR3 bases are TGCGCCAGCAGCCAAGAGGCAGGATCGAACACCGGGGAGCTGTTTTTT. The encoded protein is CASSQEAGSNTGELFF.

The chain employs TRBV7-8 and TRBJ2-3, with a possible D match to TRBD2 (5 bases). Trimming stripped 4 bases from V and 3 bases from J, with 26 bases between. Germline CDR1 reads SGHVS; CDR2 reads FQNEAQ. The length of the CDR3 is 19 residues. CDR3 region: CASSWPRRALRPSTDTQYF. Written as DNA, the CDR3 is TGTGCCAGCAGCTGGCCAAGGCGGGCCCTAAGACCCTCTACAGATACGCAGTATTTT.

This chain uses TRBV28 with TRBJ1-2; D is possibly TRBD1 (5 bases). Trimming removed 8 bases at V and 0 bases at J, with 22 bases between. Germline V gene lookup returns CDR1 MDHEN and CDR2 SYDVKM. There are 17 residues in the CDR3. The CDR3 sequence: CASLVRSGTHSNYGYTF. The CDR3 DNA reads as TGTGCCAGCCTAGTGCGGTCCGGGACGCATTCTAACTATGGCTACACCTTC.

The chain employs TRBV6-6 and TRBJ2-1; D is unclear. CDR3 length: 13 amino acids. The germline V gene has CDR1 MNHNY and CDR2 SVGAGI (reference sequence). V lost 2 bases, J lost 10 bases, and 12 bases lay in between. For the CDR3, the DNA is TGTGCCAGCAGTTACGTCCCAATGGGGGAGCAGTTCTTC. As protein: CASSYVPMGEQFF.

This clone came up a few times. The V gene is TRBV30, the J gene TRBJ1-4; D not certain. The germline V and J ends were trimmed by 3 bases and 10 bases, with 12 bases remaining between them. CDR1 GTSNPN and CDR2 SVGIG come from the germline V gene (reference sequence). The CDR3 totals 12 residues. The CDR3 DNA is TGTGCCTGGAGCCCACGGACGGGAAAACTGTTTTTT. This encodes CAWSPRTGKLFF.

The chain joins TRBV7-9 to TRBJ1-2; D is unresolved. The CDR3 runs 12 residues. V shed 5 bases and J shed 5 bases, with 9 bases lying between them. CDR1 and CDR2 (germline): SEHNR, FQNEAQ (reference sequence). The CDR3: CASSPLDYGYTF. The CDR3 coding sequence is TGTGCCAGCAGCCCCCTGGATTATGGCTACACCTTC.

This CDR3 reads CASSAERGRPRQYF. Here the CDR3 DNA reads TGTGCCAGCAGCGCCGAAAGGGGCAGGCCTAGGCAGTACTTC. The V and J genes are TRBV6-6 and TRBJ2-7; tentative D call: TRBD1 (5 bases). The CDR3 runs to 14 residues. The germline gives CDR1 MNHNY, CDR2 SVGAGI (reference sequence). V lost 6 bases and J lost 9, with 21 bases in between.

The CDR3 sequence is CASSLERSSGGASSYNEQFF. CDR3 DNA sequence: TGTGCCAGCAGCTTGGAGAGGTCCAGCGGGGGGGCCAGCTCCTACAATGAGCAGTTCTTC. The chain combines TRBV5-4 with TRBJ2-1; TRBD2 matches at 10 bases. V shed 0 bases, J shed 0 bases, and the junction held 12 bases outside the gene matches. CDR3 size: 20 residues. Germline-derived CDR1 and CDR2 are SGHNT and YYREEE (reference sequence).